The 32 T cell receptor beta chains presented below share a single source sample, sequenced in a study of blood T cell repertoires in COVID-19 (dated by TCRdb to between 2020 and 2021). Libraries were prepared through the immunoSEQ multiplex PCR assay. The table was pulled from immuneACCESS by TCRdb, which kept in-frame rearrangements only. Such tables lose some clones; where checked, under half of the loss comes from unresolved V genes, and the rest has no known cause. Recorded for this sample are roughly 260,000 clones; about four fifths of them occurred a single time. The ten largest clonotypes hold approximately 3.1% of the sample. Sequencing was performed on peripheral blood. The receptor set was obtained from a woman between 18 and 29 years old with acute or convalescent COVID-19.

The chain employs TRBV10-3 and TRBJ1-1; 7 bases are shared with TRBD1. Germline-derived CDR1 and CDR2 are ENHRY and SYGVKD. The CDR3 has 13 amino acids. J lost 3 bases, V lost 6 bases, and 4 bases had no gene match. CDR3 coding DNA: TGTGCCATCAGCCCACAGGGGTACACTGAAGCTTTCTTT. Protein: CAISPQGYTEAFF.

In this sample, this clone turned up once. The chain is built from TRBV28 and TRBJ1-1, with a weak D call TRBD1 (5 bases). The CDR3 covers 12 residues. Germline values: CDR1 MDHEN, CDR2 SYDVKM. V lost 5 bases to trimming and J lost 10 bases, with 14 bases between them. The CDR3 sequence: CASSLRGIRAFF. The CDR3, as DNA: TGTGCCAGCAGTCTCCGGGGGATTCGAGCTTTCTTT.

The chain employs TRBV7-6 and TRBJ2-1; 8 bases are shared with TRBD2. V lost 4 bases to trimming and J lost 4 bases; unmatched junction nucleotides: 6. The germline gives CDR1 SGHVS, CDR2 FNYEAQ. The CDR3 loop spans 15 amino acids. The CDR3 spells CASSSELAVYNEQFF. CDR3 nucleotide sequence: TGTGCCAGCAGCTCAGAACTAGCGGTTTACAATGAGCAGTTCTTC.

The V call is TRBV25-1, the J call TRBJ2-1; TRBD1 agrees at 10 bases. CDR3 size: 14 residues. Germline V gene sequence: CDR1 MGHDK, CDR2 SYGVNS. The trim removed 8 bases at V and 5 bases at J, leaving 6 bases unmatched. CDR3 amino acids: CASSGTGVHNEQFF. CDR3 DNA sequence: TGTGCCAGCTCCGGGACAGGGGTCCACAATGAGCAGTTCTTC.

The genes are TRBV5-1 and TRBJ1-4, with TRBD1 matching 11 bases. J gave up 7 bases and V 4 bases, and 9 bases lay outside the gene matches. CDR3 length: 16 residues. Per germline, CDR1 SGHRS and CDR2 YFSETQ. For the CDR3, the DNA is TGCGCCAGCAGCCCCTCCCCGGGACAGGGGGGTGAAAAACTGTTTTTT. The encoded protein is CASSPSPGQGGEKLFF.

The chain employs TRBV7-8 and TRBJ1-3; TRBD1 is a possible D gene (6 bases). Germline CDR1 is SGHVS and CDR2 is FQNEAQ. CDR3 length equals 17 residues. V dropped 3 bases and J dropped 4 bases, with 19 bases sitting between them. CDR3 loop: CASSLVRGLAAGNTIYF. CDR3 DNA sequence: TGTGCCAGCAGCTTGGTCCGGGGGCTAGCGGCGGGAAACACCATATATTTT.

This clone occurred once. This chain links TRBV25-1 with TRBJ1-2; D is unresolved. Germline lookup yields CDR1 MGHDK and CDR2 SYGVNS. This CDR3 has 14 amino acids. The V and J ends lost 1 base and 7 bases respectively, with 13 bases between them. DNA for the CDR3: TGTGCCAGCAGTGAATTCCCAGCAGCGGGTGGCTACACCTTC. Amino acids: CASSEFPAAGGYTF.

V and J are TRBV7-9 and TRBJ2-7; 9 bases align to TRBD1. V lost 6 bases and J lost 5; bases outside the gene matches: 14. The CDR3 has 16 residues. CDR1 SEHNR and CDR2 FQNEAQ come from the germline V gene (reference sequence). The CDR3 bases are TGTGCCAGCAGACAAGGGACAGGGTCTGTTCCCCACGAGCAGTACTTC. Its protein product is CASRQGTGSVPHEQYF.

DNA of the CDR3: TGCAGTGCTAGTGTCTACAGGGGGTATGATTCACCCCTCCACTTT. It codes for CSASVYRGYDSPLHF. J is TRBJ1-6 and V is TRBV20-1; 8 bases line up with TRBD1. Per germline, CDR1 DFQATT and CDR2 SNEGSKA (reference sequence). The V segment lost 3 bases and the J segment 8 bases; nucleotides outside the gene matches: 9. There are 15 residues in the CDR3.

The CDR3 is CASRDRVRNQPQHF. The CDR3 DNA reads as TGTGCCAGCAGGGACAGGGTCCGCAATCAGCCCCAGCATTTT. The genes are TRBV2 and TRBJ1-5; 8 bases are a match to TRBD1. V was clipped by 6 bases and J by 2 bases; unmatched bases: 3. The CDR3 is made up of 14 amino acids. CDR1 SNHLY and CDR2 FYNNEI come from the germline V gene.

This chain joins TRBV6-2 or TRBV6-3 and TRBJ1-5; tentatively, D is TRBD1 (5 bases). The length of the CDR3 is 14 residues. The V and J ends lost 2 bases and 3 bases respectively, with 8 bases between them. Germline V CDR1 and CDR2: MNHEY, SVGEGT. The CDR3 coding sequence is TGTGCCAGCAGTTACGGGGGGTTCAATCAGCCCCAGCATTTT. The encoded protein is CASSYGGFNQPQHF.

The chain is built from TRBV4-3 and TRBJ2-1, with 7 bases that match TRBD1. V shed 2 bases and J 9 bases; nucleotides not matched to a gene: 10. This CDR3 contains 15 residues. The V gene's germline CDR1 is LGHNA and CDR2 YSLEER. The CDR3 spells CASSQYDREVGEQFF. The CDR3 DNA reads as TGCGCCAGCAGCCAATACGACAGGGAAGTCGGTGAGCAGTTCTTC.

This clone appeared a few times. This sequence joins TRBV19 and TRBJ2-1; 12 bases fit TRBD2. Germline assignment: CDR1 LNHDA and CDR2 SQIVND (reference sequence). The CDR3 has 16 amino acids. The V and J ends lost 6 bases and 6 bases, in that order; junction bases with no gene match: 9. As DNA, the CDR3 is TGTGCCAGTAGGGACTCTAGCGGGAGGGTGGGCAATGAGCAGTTCTTC. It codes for CASRDSSGRVGNEQFF.

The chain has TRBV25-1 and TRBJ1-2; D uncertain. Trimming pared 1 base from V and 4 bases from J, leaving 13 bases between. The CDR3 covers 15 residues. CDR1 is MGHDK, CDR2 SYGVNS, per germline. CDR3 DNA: TGTGCCAGCAGTGAATTCGAGGTCCCCCTCTATGGCTACACCTTC. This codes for CASSEFEVPLYGYTF.

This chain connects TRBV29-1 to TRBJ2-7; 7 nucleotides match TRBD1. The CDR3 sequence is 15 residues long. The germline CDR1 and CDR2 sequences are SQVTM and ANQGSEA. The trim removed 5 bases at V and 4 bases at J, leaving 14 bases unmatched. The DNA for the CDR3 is TGCAGCGTTTTTTCGACAGGGCGTAGTTCGTACGAGCAGTACTTC. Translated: CSVFSTGRSSYEQYF.

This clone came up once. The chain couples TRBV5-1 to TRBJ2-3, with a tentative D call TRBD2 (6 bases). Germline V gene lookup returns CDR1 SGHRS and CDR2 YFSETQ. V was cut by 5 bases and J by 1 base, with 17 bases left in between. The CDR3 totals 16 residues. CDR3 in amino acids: CASRTRPGLRTDTQYF. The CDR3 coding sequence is TGCGCCAGCAGAACGCGACCCGGACTACGCACAGATACGCAGTATTTT.

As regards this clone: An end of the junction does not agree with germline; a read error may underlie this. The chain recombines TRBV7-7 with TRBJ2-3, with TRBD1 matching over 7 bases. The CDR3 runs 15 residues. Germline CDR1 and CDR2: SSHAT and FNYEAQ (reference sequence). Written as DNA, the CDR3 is TGTGCTAGCAGCCCCCGACAGGGAAGCACAGATACGCAGTATTTT. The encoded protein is CASSPRQGSTDTQYF.

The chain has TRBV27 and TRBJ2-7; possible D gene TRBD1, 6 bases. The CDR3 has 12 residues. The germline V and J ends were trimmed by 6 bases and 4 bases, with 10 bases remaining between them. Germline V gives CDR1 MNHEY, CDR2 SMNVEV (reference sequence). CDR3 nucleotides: TGTGCCAGCAGGAAGACAGGATACGAGCAGTACTTC. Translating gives CASRKTGYEQYF.

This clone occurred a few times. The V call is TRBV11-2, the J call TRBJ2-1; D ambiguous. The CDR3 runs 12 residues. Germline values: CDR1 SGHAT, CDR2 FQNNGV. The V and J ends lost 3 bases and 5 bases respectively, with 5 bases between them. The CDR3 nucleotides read TGTGCCAGCAGCTTTTCCAACAATGAGCAGTTCTTC. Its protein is CASSFSNNEQFF.

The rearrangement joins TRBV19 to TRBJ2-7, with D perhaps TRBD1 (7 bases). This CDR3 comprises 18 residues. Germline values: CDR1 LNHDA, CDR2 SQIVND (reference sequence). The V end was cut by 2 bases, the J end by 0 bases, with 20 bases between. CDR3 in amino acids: CASSINRGGPVSSYEQYF. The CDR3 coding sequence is TGTGCCAGTAGTATAAACAGGGGAGGCCCCGTCAGCTCCTACGAGCAGTACTTC. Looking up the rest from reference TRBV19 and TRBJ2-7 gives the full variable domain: DGGITQSPKYLFRKEGQNVTLSCEQNLNHDAMYWYRQDPGQGLRLIYYSQIVNDFQKGDIAEGYSVSREKKESFPLTVTSAQKNPTAFYLCASSINRGGPVSSYEQYFGPGTRLTVT.

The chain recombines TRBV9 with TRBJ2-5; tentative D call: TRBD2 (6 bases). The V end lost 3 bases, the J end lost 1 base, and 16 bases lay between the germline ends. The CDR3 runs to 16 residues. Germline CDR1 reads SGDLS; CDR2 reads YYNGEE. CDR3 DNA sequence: TGTGCCAGCAGCGGGTCCACTATAGCGGTCCAAGAGACCCAGTACTTC. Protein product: CASSGSTIAVQETQYF.

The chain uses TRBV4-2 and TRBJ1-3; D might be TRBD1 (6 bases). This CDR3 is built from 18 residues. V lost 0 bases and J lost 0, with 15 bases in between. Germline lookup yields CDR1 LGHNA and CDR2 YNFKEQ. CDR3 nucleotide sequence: TGTGCCAGCAGCCAAGATGTTGGGGGCAGCTACTCTGGAAACACCATATATTTT. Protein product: CASSQDVGGSYSGNTIYF.

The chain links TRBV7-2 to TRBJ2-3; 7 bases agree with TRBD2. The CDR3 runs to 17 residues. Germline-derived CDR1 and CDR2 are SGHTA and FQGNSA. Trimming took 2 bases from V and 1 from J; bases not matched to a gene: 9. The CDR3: CASSLRLSGDRTDTQYF. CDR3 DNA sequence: TGTGCCAGCAGCTTACGGTTAAGCGGGGACCGCACAGATACGCAGTATTTT.

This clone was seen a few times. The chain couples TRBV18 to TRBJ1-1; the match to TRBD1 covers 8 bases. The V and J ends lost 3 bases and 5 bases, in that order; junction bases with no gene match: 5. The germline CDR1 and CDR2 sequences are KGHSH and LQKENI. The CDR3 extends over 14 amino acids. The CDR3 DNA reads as TGTGCCAGCTCACCCCGGACAGGGCGAACTGAAGCTTTCTTT. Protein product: CASSPRTGRTEAFF.

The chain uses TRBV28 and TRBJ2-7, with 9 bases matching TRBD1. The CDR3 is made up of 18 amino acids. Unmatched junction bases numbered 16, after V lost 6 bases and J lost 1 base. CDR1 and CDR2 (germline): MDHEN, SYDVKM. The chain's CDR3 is CASRSGTGFAAPSYEQYF. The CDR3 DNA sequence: TGTGCCAGCAGATCCGGGACAGGGTTCGCGGCACCATCCTACGAGCAGTACTTC. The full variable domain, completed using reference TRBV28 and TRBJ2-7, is DVKVTQSSRYLVKRTGEKVFLECVQDMDHENMFWYRQDPGLGLRLIYFSYDVKMKEKGDIPEGYSVSREKKERFSLILESASTNQTSMYLCASRSGTGFAAPSYEQYFGPGTRLTVT.

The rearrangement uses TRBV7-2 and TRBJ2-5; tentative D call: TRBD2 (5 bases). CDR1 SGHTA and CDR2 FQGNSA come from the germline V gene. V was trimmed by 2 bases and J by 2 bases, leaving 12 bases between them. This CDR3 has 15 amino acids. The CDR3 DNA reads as TGTGCCAGCAGCTTATTGGTAGCGAATCAAGAGACCCAGTACTTC. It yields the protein CASSLLVANQETQYF.

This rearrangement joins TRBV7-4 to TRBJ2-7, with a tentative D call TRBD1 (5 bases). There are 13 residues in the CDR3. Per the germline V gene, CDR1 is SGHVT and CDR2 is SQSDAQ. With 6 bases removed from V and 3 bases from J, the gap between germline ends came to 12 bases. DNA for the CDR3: TGTGCCAGCAGTGCGACAGCACACTACGAGCAGTACTTC. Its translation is CASSATAHYEQYF.

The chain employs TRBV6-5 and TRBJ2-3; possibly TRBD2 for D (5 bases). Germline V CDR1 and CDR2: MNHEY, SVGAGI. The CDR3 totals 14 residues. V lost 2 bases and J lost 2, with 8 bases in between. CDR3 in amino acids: CASSYRGPTDTQYF. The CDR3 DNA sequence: TGTGCCAGCAGTTACCGAGGGCCCACAGATACGCAGTATTTT.

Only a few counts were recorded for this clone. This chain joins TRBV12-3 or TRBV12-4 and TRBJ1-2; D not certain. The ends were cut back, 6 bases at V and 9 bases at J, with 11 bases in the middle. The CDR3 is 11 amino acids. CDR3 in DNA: TGTGCCAGCAGCACAAAGGAGAGCTACACCTTC. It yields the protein CASSTKESYTF.

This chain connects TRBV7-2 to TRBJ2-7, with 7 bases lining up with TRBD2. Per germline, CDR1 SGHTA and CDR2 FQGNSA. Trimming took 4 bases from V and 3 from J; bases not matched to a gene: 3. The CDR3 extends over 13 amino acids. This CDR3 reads CASSSSGIYEQYF. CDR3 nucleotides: TGTGCCAGCAGCTCTAGCGGAATCTACGAGCAGTACTTC.

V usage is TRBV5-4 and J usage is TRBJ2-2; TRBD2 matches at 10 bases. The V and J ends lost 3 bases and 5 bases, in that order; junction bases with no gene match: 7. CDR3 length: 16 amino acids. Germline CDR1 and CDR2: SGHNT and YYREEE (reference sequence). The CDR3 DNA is TGTGCCAGCAGCTACGGACTAGCGGAGTCAACCGGGGAGCTGTTTTTT. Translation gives CASSYGLAESTGELFF.

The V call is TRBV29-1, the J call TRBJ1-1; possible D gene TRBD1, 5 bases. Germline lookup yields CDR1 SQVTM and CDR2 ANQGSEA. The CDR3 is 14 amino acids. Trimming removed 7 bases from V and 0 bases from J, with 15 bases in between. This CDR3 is CSASGRRMNTEAFF. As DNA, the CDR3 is TGCAGCGCCTCAGGGAGGCGGATGAACACTGAAGCTTTCTTT.